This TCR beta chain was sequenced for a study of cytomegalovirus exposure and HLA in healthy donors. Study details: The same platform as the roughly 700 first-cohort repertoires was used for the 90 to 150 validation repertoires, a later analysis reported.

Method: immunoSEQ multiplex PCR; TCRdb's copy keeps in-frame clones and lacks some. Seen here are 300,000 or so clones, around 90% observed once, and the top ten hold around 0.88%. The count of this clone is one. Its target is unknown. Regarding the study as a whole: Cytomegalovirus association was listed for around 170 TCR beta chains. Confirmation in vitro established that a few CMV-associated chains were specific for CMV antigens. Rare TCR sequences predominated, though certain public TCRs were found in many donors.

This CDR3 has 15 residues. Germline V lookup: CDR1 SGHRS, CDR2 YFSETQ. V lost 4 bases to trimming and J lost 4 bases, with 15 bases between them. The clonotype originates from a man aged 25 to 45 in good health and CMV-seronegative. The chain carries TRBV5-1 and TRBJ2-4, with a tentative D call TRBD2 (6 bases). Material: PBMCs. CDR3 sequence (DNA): TGCGCCAGCAGCGCCGAAACCGGGACTAAAAACATTCAGTACTTC. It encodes CASSAETGTKNIQYF.